This entry concerns a single TCR beta chain. Its target antigen remains unknown. It has no much larger one-base neighbor in the sample; base qualities were not kept. The germline V gene (reference sequence) provides CDR1 LGHDT and CDR2 YNNKEL. The germline V and J ends show losses of 1 base and 4 bases respectively, and no gene match explains 12 bases of the junction. From its cysteine to its phenylalanine, the CDR3 spans 17 amino acids. This entry keeps only the CDR3 DNA: 51 bases, framed from base 1. The data stem from a study of blood T cell repertoires in COVID-19 (dated by TCRdb to between 2020 and 2021). Regarding the study in general: Collaborator samples came from the United States, Italy and Spain and covered acute and convalescent phases of COVID-19. The sample metadata nearly always contained a de-identified subject ID, COVID-19 status, age in years and sex. The samples were drawn from the first 160 participants of the ongoing ImmuneRACE study and from under 1,500 subjects provided by 6 global collaborators. The material from the prospective study consisted of cDNA or gDNA derived from T cells, B-cell-depleted T cells, or PBMCs. Where HLA class I and class II types were available, the types were taken from metadata supplied by the sample provider, not from assay-based typing. The dataset comprised deeply sampled blood TCRbeta repertoires from subjects exposed to, actively infected with, or recovered from COVID-19. The repertoires were released in a freely available public database meant as a resource for research on the immune response to SARS-CoV-2. General findings and caveats noted by the study authors: Clinical and demographic metadata were provided uncurated, with the amount varying by source and participant.

TCRbeta CDR3 regions were amplified from genomic DNA using the immunoSEQ Assay, a bias-controlled multiplex PCR. The authors' analysis ran thus. Nucleated cell counts per sample were estimated from amplification of reference gene primers within the assay. Sequence reads were collapsed and filtered to measure the absolute abundance of every unique TCRbeta CDR3 rearrangement. For each sample, productive Simpson clonality was calculated as the square root of Simpson's diversity index over productive rearrangements. The source is immuneACCESS, and TCRdb retained only in-frame sequences with V and J called. Part of the clones is not carried over; for the studies checked, unresolved V genes explain less than half of this, and the remainder is unexplained. V and J calls and clone size are copied from that table; D and trimming were computed from the DNA. Recorded for this sample are 200,000 to 250,000 clones; 80% to 90% of them occurred a single time. The ten largest make up about 6% of the sample.

Samples from volunteer blood donors who had recovered from COVID-19 were contributed by a second Seattle source. Each collaborating institution followed its own protocols to collect whole blood in K2EDTA tubes. Collaborator samples were shipped for TCRbeta analysis as frozen whole blood, isolated PBMCs, or DNA extracted from either sample type. Sequencing was performed on peripheral blood. The sequence is built from TRBV3-1 (or the pseudogene TRBV3-2) and TRBJ1-1; 7 middle bases align to TRBD1. The receptor's source is a man aged 55 to 70 who had recovered from COVID-19. In nucleotide form, the sequence is TGTGCCAGCAGCCAAGTTCCCAGGGGGTTTGCGGGCACTGAAGCTTTCTTT. Its protein product is CASSQVPRGFAGTEAFF.